This is a list of T cell receptor beta chains from one sample in a study of identical twins. MiXCR was run by TCRdb on the 5' RACE reads, yielding one entry per CDR3 protein. The table records about 890,000 distinct CDR3 sequences, 9% to 15% of them present only once. The same data also contributed to another study, on yellow fever vaccine responses in identical twins.

Specimen: PBMCs. These receptors were taken from a woman younger than 30 in good health. Both conserved end residues are part of each CDR3. Fields, in order: CDR3 length, D gene, V gene, J gene, clone size, CDR3 DNA, CDR3 protein. D genes are given only for firm matches. Clone size is stated in some rows and not others, as once, few, many or a class when expanded.

16	.	TRBV27	TRBJ1-4	few	TGTGCCAGCAGTTTACGTTTTGGGCCTTATAATGAAAAACTGTTTTTT	CASSLRFGPYNEKLFF
17	.	TRBV29-1	TRBJ2-3	.	TGCAGCGTTGAGGATTTTTCTGGCCCAGACCCCACAGATACGCAGTATTTT	CSVEDFSGPDPTDTQYF
14	.	TRBV27	TRBJ2-7	many	TGTGCCAGCAGTTATGGGCAGAACTCCTACGAGCAGTACTTC	CASSYGQNSYEQYF
16	.	TRBV15	TRBJ2-1	many	TGTGCCACCAGCAGCCCGGAAATGAGCTCCTACAATGAGCAGTTCTTC	CATSSPEMSSYNEQFF
20	TRBD2	TRBV20-1	TRBJ2-3	few	TGCAGTGCTAGAGTTGGGCTAGCGGGGGGATATCCCCTAAGCACAGATACGCAGTATTTT	CSARVGLAGGYPLSTDTQYF
16	TRBD2	TRBV20-1	TRBJ2-5	.	TGCAGTGCTAGCCTCGGACTAGCGGGGGACCAAGAGACCCAGTACTTC	CSASLGLAGDQETQYF
19	TRBD1	TRBV6-1	TRBJ2-2	few	TGTGCCAGCAGAAACCGGGACAGGGGATTGGAAATAAACACCGGGGAGCTGTTTTTT	CASRNRDRGLEINTGELFF
15	TRBD1	TRBV6-1	TRBJ1-4	few	TGTGCCAGCAGTGGCCGGACAGGGAAAAACGAAAAACTGTTTTTT	CASSGRTGKNEKLFF
18	TRBD2	TRBV2	TRBJ2-1	.	TGTGCCAGCAGACACTCATCCGGGACTAGCGGGAGGGACAATGAGCAGTTCTTC	CASRHSSGTSGRDNEQFF
15	.	TRBV3-1	TRBJ1-1	few	TGTGCCAGCAGCCAAGATGGAGGACCTGGGGCTGAAGCTTTCTTT	CASSQDGGPGAEAFF
18	TRBD2	TRBV7-6	TRBJ2-3	.	TGTGCCAGCAGCCCAAGACTAGCGGGAGTGGCCAACACAGATACGCAGTATTTT	CASSPRLAGVANTDTQYF
14	.	TRBV6-2/TRBV6-3	TRBJ2-3	few	TGTGCCAGCAGTTACACGGGATTCACAGATACGCAGTATTTT	CASSYTGFTDTQYF
14	.	TRBV7-8	TRBJ2-2	few	TGTGCCAGCCAGGGGCCAGGCGGCACCGGGGAGCTGTTTTTT	CASQGPGGTGELFF
17	TRBD2	TRBV5-1	TRBJ2-1	.	TGCGCCAGCAGCTTGTCGACGACTAGCGGGGGGGGTAATGAGCAGTTCTTC	CASSLSTTSGGGNEQFF
13	.	TRBV3-1	TRBJ2-7	.	TGTGCCAGCAGCCACACCTTACGGAGAGAGCAGTACTTC	CASSHTLRREQYF
14	.	TRBV11-2	TRBJ2-7	few	TGTGCCAGCAGCCCCACGGACGGGCCCTACGAGCAGTACTTC	CASSPTDGPYEQYF
14	.	TRBV10-3	TRBJ1-1	many	TGTGCCATCAGTGAAGGTAACAGGAACACTGAAGCTTTCTTT	CAISEGNRNTEAFF
15	.	TRBV7-9	TRBJ1-2	few	TGTGCCAGCAGCAAACCGGGACAAGATAACTATGGCTACACCTTC	CASSKPGQDNYGYTF
15	TRBD2	TRBV6-1	TRBJ2-2	few	TGTGCCAGCAATATAGCGGGGGGCCCCACCGGGGAGCTGTTTTTT	CASNIAGGPTGELFF
13	.	TRBV5-1	TRBJ1-2	few	TGCGCCAGCAGCTCGACGGATAGATATGGCTACACCTTC	CASSSTDRYGYTF
17	.	TRBV7-8	TRBJ1-4	few	TGTGCCAGCAGCTTAGCGGTCGGGGAGAGCTTATATGAAAAACTGTTTTTT	CASSLAVGESLYEKLFF
16	TRBD2	TRBV12-3/TRBV12-4	TRBJ2-1	few	TGTGCCAGCAGCCCCTCCGGGACTAGCGGGACTCGGGAGCAGTTCTTC	CASSPSGTSGTREQFF
16	.	TRBV9	TRBJ2-1	.	TGTGCCAGCAGCGTAGTTCCGGGAGTAGGGTACAATGAGCAGTTCTTC	CASSVVPGVGYNEQFF
16	TRBD1	TRBV12-5	TRBJ2-2	few	TGTGCTAGTGGTTTGGTCACAGGGGGCAACACCGGGGAGCTGTTTTTT	CASGLVTGGNTGELFF
14	.	TRBV10-3	TRBJ1-6	.	TGTGCCATCAGAGCCGATGGAAATAATTCACCCCTCCACTTT	CAIRADGNNSPLHF
12	.	TRBV3-1	TRBJ2-7	few	TGTGCCAGCAGCCAAGTAGACTACGAGCAGTACTTC	CASSQVDYEQYF
14	.	TRBV11-2	TRBJ1-1	.	TGTGCCAGCAGCCCCTCCCGCCTGAACACTGAAGCTTTCTTT	CASSPSRLNTEAFF
16	.	TRBV27	TRBJ1-3	.	TGTGCCAGCAGTTTATCGTTTTCTAGCTCTGGAAACACCATATATTTT	CASSLSFSSSGNTIYF